This T cell receptor beta chain stems from a study of T cell responses to AZD1222 COVID-19 vaccine. Study findings and constraints: Most donors were white British, females outnumbered males, and clonal diversity was possibly underestimated.

With regard to this clone: Its antigen is unknown.

Profiling relied on immunoSEQ multiplex PCR, and the TCRdb table lists in-frame clones only, not all of them. The table has approximately 160,000 clones, 90% to 95% seen once. Trimming removed 6 bases from V and 6 bases from J; junction bases left unmatched: 9. This CDR3 comprises 14 residues. CDR1 is LNHDA, CDR2 SQIVND, per germline (reference sequence). The receptor comes from an adult who received the AZD1222 COVID-19 vaccine. The sequencing here drew on peripheral blood, taken 28 days after the second AZD1222 dose. This chain links TRBV19 with TRBJ2-3; 7 bases align to TRBD2. DNA for the CDR3: TGTGCCAGTAGCCCGGGACTAAGTATCGATACGCAGTATTTT. Translated: CASSPGLSIDTQYF.